This T cell receptor beta chain derives from a study of blood T cell repertoires in COVID-19. This CDR3 region has 14 residues. CDR1 is SGHTA and CDR2 is FQGNSA in the germline V gene. Trimming stripped 4 bases from V and 1 base from J, with 10 bases between. Only in-frame clones appear in the TCRdb table, and some are missing; sequencing was by immunoSEQ multiplex PCR. The sample carries approximately 70,000 clones, around 89% recorded once. The sample comprised peripheral blood. The clonotype originates from a woman of 80 years or more with active COVID-19. The V call is TRBV7-2, the J call TRBJ1-2; TRBD1 might be the D (6 bases). CDR3 amino acids: CASSSDRHNYGYTF. The CDR3 nucleotides are TGTGCCAGCAGCTCGGACAGACATAACTATGGCTACACCTTC.